These T cell receptor beta chains were read from a single sample in a study of cytotoxic CD8 clonotypes in ibrutinib-treated CLL. Sequenced by immunoSEQ multiplex PCR; TCRdb stores in-frame clones only, minus some. The repertoire has roughly 330,000 clones, roughly 70% of them found once; the top ten carry 6% to 6.5%. Sequencing used PBMCs, obtained after 36 months of ibrutinib treatment. The receptor set was obtained from a human donor with chronic lymphocytic leukemia. Both conserved end residues are part of each CDR3. A D gene is named only where the DNA matches it firmly. The listing skips clone size in some rows; elsewhere it reads once, few, many or a size class.

D: TRBD1; V: TRBV5-6; size: -; J: TRBJ1-6; CDR3: CASSPRGNGISPLHF; DNA: TGTGCCAGCAGCCCCAGGGGGAATGGTATATCACCCCTCCACTTT
D: TRBD2; V: TRBV2; size: -; J: TRBJ2-1; CDR3: CASSGLAGGKSSYNEQFF; DNA: TGTGCCAGCAGTGGGTTAGCGGGGGGTAAGAGCTCCTACAATGAGCAGTTCTTC
D: TRBD1; V: TRBV15; size: -; J: TRBJ1-5; CDR3: CATSRGTGPQPQHF; DNA: TGTGCCACCAGCAGAGGGACAGGGCCCCAGCCCCAGCATTTT
D: TRBD1; V: TRBV7-2; size: -; J: TRBJ1-6; CDR3: CASSLGTGASPLHF; DNA: TGTGCCAGCAGCTTAGGGACAGGGGCTTCACCCCTCCACTTT
D: -; V: TRBV11-3; size: -; J: TRBJ1-2; CDR3: CASSLVVAGYGYTF; DNA: TGTGCCAGCAGCTTGGTGGTGGCGGGGTATGGCTACACCTTC
D: -; V: TRBV11-2; size: -; J: TRBJ2-3; CDR3: CASSAMVRSDTQYF; DNA: TGTGCCAGCAGCGCGATGGTGCGCTCAGATACGCAGTATTTT
D: TRBD2; V: TRBV5-6; size: -; J: TRBJ2-5; CDR3: CASSPGGEGKTQYF; DNA: TGTGCCAGCAGCCCGGGGGGTGAGGGGAAGACCCAGTACTTC
D: -; V: TRBV7-3; size: once; J: TRBJ2-2; CDR3: CASSSLPGQQLTGELFF; DNA: TGTGCCAGCAGCTCCTTACCCGGACAGCAACTAACCGGGGAGCTGTTTTTT
D: TRBD1; V: TRBV11-2; size: -; J: TRBJ2-1; CDR3: CASSVGTGNDNEQFF; DNA: TGTGCCAGCAGCGTCGGGACAGGGAACGACAATGAGCAGTTCTTC
D: TRBD1; V: TRBV27; size: once; J: TRBJ2-5; CDR3: CASSYDRGPQETQYF; DNA: TGTGCCAGCAGTTACGACAGGGGCCCCCAAGAGACCCAGTACTTC
D: TRBD1; V: TRBV2; size: -; J: TRBJ2-7; CDR3: CASSEALGQSNYEQYF; DNA: TGTGCCAGCAGTGAAGCCTTGGGACAGTCCAACTACGAGCAGTACTTC
D: -; V: TRBV11-2; size: once; J: TRBJ1-4; CDR3: CASSLDRIRSPYEKLFF; DNA: TGTGCCAGCAGCTTAGATCGGATAAGGTCCCCCTATGAAAAACTGTTTTTT
D: -; V: TRBV4-1; size: few; J: TRBJ2-7; CDR3: CASSQRATGHGRDEQYF; DNA: TGCGCCAGCAGTCAGAGGGCGACGGGACACGGTAGAGACGAGCAGTACTTC
D: -; V: TRBV5-1; size: -; J: TRBJ2-5; CDR3: CASSTGDQETQYF; DNA: TGCGCCAGCAGCACGGGGGACCAAGAGACCCAGTACTTC
D: -; V: TRBV29-1; size: once; J: TRBJ2-5; CDR3: CSVDDPPGETQYF; DNA: TGCAGCGTTGACGACCCCCCGGGGGAGACCCAGTACTTC
D: TRBD1; V: TRBV10-3; size: -; J: TRBJ1-2; CDR3: CAISESDRGYGYTF; DNA: TGTGCCATCAGTGAGTCGGACAGGGGGTATGGCTACACCTTC
D: TRBD2; V: TRBV7-2; size: few; J: TRBJ2-7; CDR3: CASSLGAGGPYEQYF; DNA: TGTGCCAGCAGCTTAGGCGCGGGAGGACCTTACGAGCAGTACTTC
D: TRBD1; V: TRBV9; size: -; J: TRBJ1-1; CDR3: CASSGGGTAGEGAFF; DNA: TGTGCCAGCAGCGGTGGCGGGACAGCCGGGGAGGGAGCTTTCTTT